The 7 T cell receptor beta chains below come from one sample, sequenced in a study of blood T cell repertoires in COVID-19. The repertoire was sequenced with immunoSEQ multiplex PCR; TCRdb's copy has only in-frame clones and lacks some. The profile shows fewer than 250,000 clones, around nine tenths of them singletons. The sample consisted of PBMCs or T cells enriched from blood (not recorded which). The receptor set was obtained from a man aged 25-40 years in a cohort exposed to, infected with or recovered from COVID-19 (not recorded which).

The J gene is TRBJ1-5, the V gene TRBV6-5, with 9 bases aligning to TRBD1. The CDR3 spans 15 residues. Trimming took 6 bases from V and 2 from J; bases not matched to a gene: 5. CDR1 is MNHEY, CDR2 SVGAGI, per germline. The CDR3 DNA reads as TGTGCCAGCAGAAGCGACAGGGGGGGCAATCAGCCCCAGCATTTT. It yields the protein CASRSDRGGNQPQHF.

This chain's CDR3 is CAHRTGGNTEAFF. The CDR3 DNA reads TGTGCCCACAGGACAGGGGGGAACACTGAAGCTTTCTTT. V and J are TRBV28 and TRBJ1-1; TRBD1 matches at 10 bases. The V segment lost 11 bases and the J segment 1 base; nucleotides outside the gene matches: 4. From germline, CDR1 is MDHEN and CDR2 SYDVKM. The CDR3 has 13 amino acids.

This sequence joins TRBV19 and TRBJ2-5; TRBD1 agrees at 9 bases. Germline CDR1 and CDR2: LNHDA and SQIVND (reference sequence). CDR3 length: 14 amino acids. V was pared by 4 bases and J by 5 bases, with 5 bases of the junction left unmatched. This CDR3 reads CASSTLTGGETQYF. The CDR3 DNA reads TGTGCCAGTAGTACCCTGACAGGGGGTGAGACCCAGTACTTC.

The V call is TRBV19, the J call TRBJ1-1, with 8 bases matching TRBD1. The CDR3 sequence is 14 residues long. Trimming cost V 3 bases and J 4 bases; bases outside gene matches: 4. CDR1 is LNHDA, CDR2 SQIVND, per germline (reference sequence). The CDR3 coding sequence is TGTGCCAGTAGTATTAGGACAGGGACCACTGAAGCTTTCTTT. Protein sequence: CASSIRTGTTEAFF.

The chain combines TRBV19 with TRBJ2-7, with TRBD2 identical over 8 bases. The V gene end was trimmed by 4 bases and the J gene end by 2 bases; junction bases not matched to a gene: 4. The CDR3 runs to 14 residues. The germline gives CDR1 LNHDA, CDR2 SQIVND (reference sequence). This CDR3 is CASSKERETYEQYF. The CDR3 DNA reads TGTGCCAGTAGTAAGGAGCGGGAGACCTACGAGCAGTACTTC.

The chain is built from TRBV4-2 and TRBJ1-2; D is uncertain. V lost 1 base and J lost 0, with 12 bases in between. The germline CDR1 and CDR2 sequences are LGHNA and YNFKEQ. The CDR3 has 16 residues. The DNA for the CDR3 is TGTGCCAGCAGCCAAGGGGCCTCCGGGACTAACTATGGCTACACCTTC. Protein product: CASSQGASGTNYGYTF.

The gene calls are TRBV28 and TRBJ1-4, with unresolved D. The germline CDR1 and CDR2 sequences are MDHEN and SYDVKM. Trimming pared 9 bases from V and 8 bases from J, leaving 13 bases between. CDR3 length: 12 amino acids. In DNA form, the CDR3 reads TGTGCCAGTCGGGAGGCGCCCGAAAAACTGTTTTTT. This sequence encodes CASREAPEKLFF.